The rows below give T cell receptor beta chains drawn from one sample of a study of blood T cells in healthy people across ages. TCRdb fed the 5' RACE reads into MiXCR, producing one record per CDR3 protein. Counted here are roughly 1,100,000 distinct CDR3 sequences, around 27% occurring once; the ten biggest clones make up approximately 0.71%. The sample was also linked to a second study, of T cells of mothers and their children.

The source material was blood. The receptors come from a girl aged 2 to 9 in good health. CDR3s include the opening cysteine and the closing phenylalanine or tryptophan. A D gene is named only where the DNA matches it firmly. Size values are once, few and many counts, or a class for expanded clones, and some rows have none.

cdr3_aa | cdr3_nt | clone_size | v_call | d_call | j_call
CASSRGDTGELFF | TGTGCCAGCAGCAGGGGAGACACCGGGGAGCTGTTTTTT | few | TRBV27 | . | TRBJ2-2
CASSGNAGFLEKLFF | TGTGCCAGCAGCGGAAACGCAGGGTTCTTAGAAAAACTGTTTTTT | few | TRBV7-6 | . | TRBJ1-4
CASKGGFEAFF | TGTGCCTCAAAGGGGGGATTTGAAGCTTTCTTT | . | TRBV2 | . | TRBJ1-1
CASSSPIGLAGTDTQYF | TGTGCCAGCAGCTCTCCCATAGGACTAGCGGGCACAGATACGCAGTATTTT | . | TRBV7-2 | TRBD2 | TRBJ2-3
CASSLTGQVNEQFF | TGTGCCAGCAGTTTGACGGGACAGGTCAATGAGCAGTTCTTC | few | TRBV28 | TRBD1 | TRBJ2-1
CASSDWDRGAETQYF | TGTGCCAGCAGTGATTGGGACAGGGGGGCAGAGACCCAGTACTTC | . | TRBV25-1 | TRBD1 | TRBJ2-5
CASSQALGQVEYNEQFF | TGCGCCAGCAGCCAAGCCCTAGGACAGGTGGAATACAATGAGCAGTTCTTC | . | TRBV4-3 | TRBD1 | TRBJ2-1
CASSPGTWANYGYTF | TGTGCCAGCAGCCCCGGGACTTGGGCTAACTATGGCTACACCTTC | . | TRBV5-5 | . | TRBJ1-2
CASSPVQGALNAEAFF | TGTGCCAGCAGCCCGGTCCAGGGGGCCCTGAACGCTGAAGCTTTCTTT | few | TRBV27 | TRBD1 | TRBJ1-1
CASSVSRTASSGNTIYF | TGTGCCAGCAGCGTCTCCAGGACCGCCTCCTCTGGAAACACCATATATTTT | . | TRBV9 | . | TRBJ1-3
CASSWGGYLNTEAFF | TGTGCCAGCAGTTGGGGGGGTTACTTGAACACTGAAGCTTTCTTT | few | TRBV12-3/TRBV12-4 | . | TRBJ1-1
CASSLQLAGDYNEQFF | TGTGCCAGCAGCTTGCAGCTAGCGGGGGACTACAATGAGCAGTTCTTC | . | TRBV5-6 | TRBD2 | TRBJ2-1
CASSLRRSLETQYF | TGTGCCAGCAGTTTAAGGAGGTCCTTGGAGACCCAGTACTTC | . | TRBV12-3/TRBV12-4 | . | TRBJ2-5
CASSSSSPGLEQFF | TGTGCCAGCAGTTCTAGCTCCCCTGGTCTTGAGCAGTTCTTC | few | TRBV27 | . | TRBJ2-1
CASSQDSAANQPQHF | TGTGCCAGCAGCCAAGATTCGGCAGCGAATCAGCCCCAGCATTTT | . | TRBV3-1 | . | TRBJ1-5
CASSQVRGSGANVLTF | TGTGCCAGCAGCCAAGTAAGGGGCTCTGGGGCCAACGTCCTGACTTTC | few | TRBV4-2 | . | TRBJ2-6
CSVGPSGEDGYTF | TGCAGCGTTGGACCGAGCGGGGAGGATGGCTACACCTTC | . | TRBV29-1 | . | TRBJ1-2
CATNSSGNTIYF | TGTGCCACGAACAGCTCTGGAAACACCATATATTTT | few | TRBV24-1 | . | TRBJ1-3
CASSYRRDRETGELFF | TGTGCCAGCAGCTATCGACGGGACAGAGAGACCGGGGAGCTGTTTTTT | . | TRBV11-2 | TRBD1 | TRBJ2-2
CSVGVKNGYTF | TGCAGCGTTGGGGTGAAAAATGGCTACACCTTC | . | TRBV29-1 | . | TRBJ1-2
CASSPGLAGGAYEQYF | TGTGCCAGCAGCCCCGGACTAGCGGGGGGTGCCTACGAGCAGTACTTC | few | TRBV7-2 | TRBD2 | TRBJ2-7
CASRLNPGDGEQFF | TGTGCCAGCAGACTTAACCCTGGGGATGGTGAGCAGTTCTTC | few | TRBV6-5 | . | TRBJ2-1
CASSSGQTPGRETQYF | TGTGCCAGCAGTTCGGGGCAAACCCCCGGCAGGGAGACCCAGTACTTC | few | TRBV27 | . | TRBJ2-5
CASSYMEPHEQFF | TGTGCCAGCAGTTATATGGAACCCCATGAGCAGTTCTTC | few | TRBV6-5 | . | TRBJ2-1
CASSPRTSGKNIQYF | TGTGCCAGCAGTCCCAGGACTAGCGGAAAAAACATTCAGTACTTC | . | TRBV2 | TRBD2 | TRBJ2-4
CATGQGDFDQETQYF | TGTGCCACCGGACAGGGGGATTTCGACCAAGAGACCCAGTACTTT | . | TRBV10-3 | TRBD1 | TRBJ2-3
CASSPTWDQNYEQYF | TGTGCCAGCAGCCCTACTTGGGACCAAAACTACGAGCAGTACTTC | . | TRBV7-6 | . | TRBJ2-7
CSARDARGTRHEQYF | TGCAGTGCTAGAGACGCCCGGGGGACTAGGCACGAGCAGTACTTC | few | TRBV20-1 | TRBD2 | TRBJ2-7
CASSDRTGGNEQFF | TGCGCCAGCAGCGACAGGACAGGGGGAAATGAGCAGTTCTTC | . | TRBV5-1 | TRBD1 | TRBJ2-1
CASSPTQGDRTDTQYF | TGTGCCAGCAGTCCTACTCAAGGGGATCGTACAGATACGCAGTATTTT | few | TRBV7-9 | . | TRBJ2-3
CASSGDARETQYF | TGTGCCAGCAGCGGGGACGCCCGTGAGACCCAGTACTTC | few | TRBV11-3 | . | TRBJ2-5
CSALQGYSNQPQHF | TGCAGTGCGCTTCAGGGATATAGCAATCAGCCCCAGCATTTT | . | TRBV20-1 | . | TRBJ1-5
CASQRQGGSYNEQFF | TGTGCTAGCCAACGTCAGGGGGGCTCCTACAATGAGCAGTTCTTC | . | TRBV27 | . | TRBJ2-1
CASSPLPRLAGSYEQYF | TGTGCCAGCAGTCCCCTCCCTAGACTAGCGGGTTCCTACGAGCAGTACTTC | . | TRBV27 | TRBD2 | TRBJ2-7
CASGRQGDQPQHF | TGTGCCAGCGGACGACAGGGGGATCAGCCCCAGCATTTT | . | TRBV6-2/TRBV6-3 | TRBD1 | TRBJ1-5
CSARDGTSDTGELFF | TGCAGTGCTAGAGATGGGACTAGCGACACCGGGGAGCTGTTTTTT | . | TRBV20-1 | TRBD2 | TRBJ2-2
CASSLDRPLGNTIYF | TGTGCCAGCAGCTTAGATCGGCCACTCGGAAACACCATATATTTT | few | TRBV11-2 | . | TRBJ1-3
CASYLGRSPYEQYF | TGTGCCAGCTACCTGGGACGGTCCCCCTACGAGCAGTACTTC | . | TRBV10-3 | . | TRBJ2-7
CASSSTLDAGYEQYF | TGTGCCAGCAGCTCGACCCTTGATGCGGGTTACGAGCAGTACTTC | . | TRBV7-9 | . | TRBJ2-7
CASSLQGVDTQYF | TGTGCCAGCAGCTTGCAGGGTGTAGATACGCAGTATTTT | . | TRBV5-5 | . | TRBJ2-3
CASSVSGTNSPLHF | TGTGCCAGCAGCGTCTCCGGGACCAATTCACCCCTCCACTTT | . | TRBV9 | . | TRBJ1-6
CASSFGLAGVSTDTQYF | TGTGCCAGCAGTTTCGGTTTGGCGGGAGTGAGCACAGATACGCAGTATTTT | few | TRBV27 | TRBD2 | TRBJ2-3
CASSLRTSGISSGANVLTF | TGTGCCAGCAGCTTGCGGACTAGCGGTATAAGCTCTGGGGCCAACGTCCTGACTTTC | few | TRBV11-2 | TRBD2 | TRBJ2-6
CASSFTGGELYSNQPQHF | TGTGCCAGCAGTTTTACAGGGGGCGAGCTCTATAGCAATCAGCCCCAGCATTTT | . | TRBV12-3/TRBV12-4 | TRBD1 | TRBJ1-5